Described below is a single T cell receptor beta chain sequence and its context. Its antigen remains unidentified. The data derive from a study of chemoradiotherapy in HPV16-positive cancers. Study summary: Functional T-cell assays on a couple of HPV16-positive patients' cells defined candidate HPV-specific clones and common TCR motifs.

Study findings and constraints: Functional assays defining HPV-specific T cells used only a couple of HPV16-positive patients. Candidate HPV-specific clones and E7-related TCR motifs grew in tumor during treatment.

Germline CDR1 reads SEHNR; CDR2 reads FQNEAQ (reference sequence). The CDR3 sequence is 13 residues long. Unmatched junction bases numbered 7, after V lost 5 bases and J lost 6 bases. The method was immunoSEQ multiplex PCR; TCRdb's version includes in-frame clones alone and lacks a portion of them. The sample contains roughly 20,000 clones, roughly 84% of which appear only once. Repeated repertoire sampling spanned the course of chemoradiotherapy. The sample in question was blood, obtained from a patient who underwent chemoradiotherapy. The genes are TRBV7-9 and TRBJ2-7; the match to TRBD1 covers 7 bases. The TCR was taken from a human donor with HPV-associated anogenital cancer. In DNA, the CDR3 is TGTGCCAGCAGCCCGCCGACAGGGATCGAGCAGTACTTC. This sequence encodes CASSPPTGIEQYF.